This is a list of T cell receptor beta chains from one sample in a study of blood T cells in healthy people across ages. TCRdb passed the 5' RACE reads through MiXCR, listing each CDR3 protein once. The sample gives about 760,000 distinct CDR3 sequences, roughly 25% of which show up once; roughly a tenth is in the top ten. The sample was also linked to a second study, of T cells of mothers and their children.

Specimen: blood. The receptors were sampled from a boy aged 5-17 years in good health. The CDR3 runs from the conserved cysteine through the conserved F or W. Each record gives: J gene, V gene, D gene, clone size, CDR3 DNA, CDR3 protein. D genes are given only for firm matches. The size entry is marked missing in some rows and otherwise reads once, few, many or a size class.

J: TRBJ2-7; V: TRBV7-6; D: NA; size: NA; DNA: TGTGCCAGCAGCTTAGCAGGAGGGGACACCTACGAGCAGTACTTC; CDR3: CASSLAGGDTYEQYF
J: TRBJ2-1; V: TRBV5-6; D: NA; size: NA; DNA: TGTGCCAGCAGCAGAAGGGCAGTGAAGTTCTTC; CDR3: CASSRRAVKFF
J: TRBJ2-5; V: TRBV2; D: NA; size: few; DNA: TGTGCCAGCATCGCCATCGGTGTAGGGCTCCAAGAGACCCAGTACTTC; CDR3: CASIAIGVGLQETQYF
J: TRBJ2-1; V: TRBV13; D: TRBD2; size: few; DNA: TGTGCCAGCAAACGGGGCGGGAGCAGCAATGAGCAGTTCTTC; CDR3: CASKRGGSSNEQFF
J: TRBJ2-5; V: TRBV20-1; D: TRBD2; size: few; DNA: TGCGGGATTAGCGGGGGGGCGGACCAGTACTTC; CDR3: CGISGGADQYF
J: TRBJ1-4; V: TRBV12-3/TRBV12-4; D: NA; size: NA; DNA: TGTGCCAGCAGGATCGGTGAAAAACTGTTTTTT; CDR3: CASRIGEKLFF
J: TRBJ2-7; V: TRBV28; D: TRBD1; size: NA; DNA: TGTGCCAGCAGTACCCGGGACAGCCTCTCCTACGAGCAGTACTTC; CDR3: CASSTRDSLSYEQYF
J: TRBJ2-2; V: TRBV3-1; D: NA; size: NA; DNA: TGTGCCAGCAGCCAGATTAACACCGGGGAGCTGTTTTTT; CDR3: CASSQINTGELFF
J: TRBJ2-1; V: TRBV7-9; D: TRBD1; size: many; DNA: TGTGCCAGCAGCTTAGGGACAGGGCCTTACAATGAGCAGTTCTTC; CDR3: CASSLGTGPYNEQFF
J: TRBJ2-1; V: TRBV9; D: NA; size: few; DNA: TGTGCCAGCAGCGTAGGAGGGGGAGTGGGGTCCTACAATGAGCAGTTCTTC; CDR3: CASSVGGGVGSYNEQFF
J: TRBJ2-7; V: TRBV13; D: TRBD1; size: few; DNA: TGTGCCAGCAGCTTAGAGTCCGGGACAGTTTCAGACGAGCAGTACTTC; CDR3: CASSLESGTVSDEQYF
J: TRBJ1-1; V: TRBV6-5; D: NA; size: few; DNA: TGTGCCAGCAGTTACGGAGGCCTTGAAGCTTTCTTT; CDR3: CASSYGGLEAFF
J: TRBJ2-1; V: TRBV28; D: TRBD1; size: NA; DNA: TGTACCAGCAGTTCAATTCTCGGACAGGAGAAGCCCAATGAGCAGTTCTTC; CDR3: CTSSSILGQEKPNEQFF
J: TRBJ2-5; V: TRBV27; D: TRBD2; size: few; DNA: TGTGCCAGCAGTCCCGCCTGGTCGGGACTAGCGGGACAACAAGAGACCCAGTACTTC; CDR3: CASSPAWSGLAGQQETQYF
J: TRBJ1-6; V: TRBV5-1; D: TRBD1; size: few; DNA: TGCGCCAGCACCCTTGTTACAGGGGGCGCGGATTCACCCCTCCACTTT; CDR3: CASTLVTGGADSPLHF
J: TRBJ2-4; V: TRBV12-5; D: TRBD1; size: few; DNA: TGTGCTAGTGGTTTTCATCCCGAGGGGGCTTTAGCCAAAAACATTCAGTACTTC; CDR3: CASGFHPEGALAKNIQYF
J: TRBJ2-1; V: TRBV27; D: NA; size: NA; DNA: TGTGCCAGCAGTTTCGGCAACAAGCAGTTCTTC; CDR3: CASSFGNKQFF
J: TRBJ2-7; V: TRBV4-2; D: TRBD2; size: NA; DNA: TGTGCCAGCAGCCAAGATAAGCTAGCGGGGTCGCCCTACGAGCAGTACTTC; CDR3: CASSQDKLAGSPYEQYF
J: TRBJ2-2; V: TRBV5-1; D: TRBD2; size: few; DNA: TGCGCCAGCAGCAGGCAGCTAGCGGGAGACACCGGGGAGCTGTTTTTT; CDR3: CASSRQLAGDTGELFF
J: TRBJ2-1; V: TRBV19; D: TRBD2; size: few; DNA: TGTGCCAGTAGTATAGATCTAGCGGGATTTGTCAATGAGCAGTTCTTC; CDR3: CASSIDLAGFVNEQFF
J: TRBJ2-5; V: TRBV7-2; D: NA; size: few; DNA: TGTGCCAGCAGCTTAGGCCTGGGGCTCCTAGAGACCCAGTACTTC; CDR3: CASSLGLGLLETQYF
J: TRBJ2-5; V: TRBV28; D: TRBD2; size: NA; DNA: TGTGCCTGCAGTTACCGGGAGGGCCGGGAGACCCAGTACTTC; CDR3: CACSYREGRETQYF
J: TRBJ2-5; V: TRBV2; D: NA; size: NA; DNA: TGTGCCAGCGCTCGGGTACGAGAGACCCAGTACTTC; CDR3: CASARVRETQYF
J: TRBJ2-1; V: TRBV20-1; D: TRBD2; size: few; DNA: TGCAGTGCTAGAGATTTCACTAGCGGGAGGGGCAATGAGCAGTTCTTC; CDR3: CSARDFTSGRGNEQFF